The present T cell receptor (beta chain) was sequenced within a study of T-cell reconstitution after alpha-beta-depleted transplantation in children. Study-wide points: When one year had passed after transplant, most T-cell counts and diversity came from newly produced T cells.

Preparation of the TCRbeta library involved a method that used unique molecular identifiers. From the PCR reads, TCRdb called clonotypes with MiXCR, one entry per CDR3 protein. The profile covers 200,000 to 250,000 distinct CDR3 sequences, with 6.5% to 10% appearing a single time and approximately 6.3% taken by the ten largest. Trimming removed 3 bases from V and 7 bases from J; junction bases left unmatched: 3. The CDR3 loop spans 12 amino acids. This clonotype showed up many times. What it recognizes is unknown. Sequenced here: PBMCs, mostly from graft donor cells, sampled 180 days after TCRalphabeta/CD19-depleted stem cell transplant. The TCR was taken from a male patient younger than 18 who had a stem cell transplant for acute lymphoblastic leukemia, so the T cells may come from the graft donor. The chain joins TRBV12-3 or TRBV12-4 to TRBJ2-7; 7 positions agree with TRBD1. The CDR3 DNA reads TGTGCCAGCAGTTTGACAGGGTGGGAGCAGTACTTC. This encodes CASSLTGWEQYF.